This passage covers 8 T cell receptor beta chains from one sample sequenced in a study of blood T cell repertoires in COVID-19. Produced via immunoSEQ multiplex PCR; TCRdb's table is partial and in-frame only. The data hold 52,000 or so clones, with approximately 83% observed a single time. Specimen: peripheral blood. The receptors were gathered from a man aged 35-49 years with acute or convalescent COVID-19.

The chain has TRBV7-9 and TRBJ2-6; tentatively, D is TRBD2 (6 bases). Trimming shortened V by 8 bases and J by 1 base, and 9 bases separated the two germline ends. Germline-derived CDR1 and CDR2 are SEHNR and FQNEAQ (reference sequence). This CDR3 has 14 residues. The CDR3 sequence: CASGGVSGANVLTF. The CDR3 coding sequence is TGTGCCAGCGGCGGGGTATCTGGGGCCAACGTCCTGACTTTC.

Ten or more counts support this clone. This chain joins TRBV9 and TRBJ2-2, with 10 positions matching TRBD2. The J segment lost 4 bases and the V segment lost 0 bases, leaving 3 bases of the junction unmatched. The CDR3 sequence is 16 residues long. CDR1 and CDR2 (germline): SGDLS, YYNGEE. In DNA form, the CDR3 reads TGTGCCAGCAGCGTAGCTTCTAGCGGGGGCACCGGGGAGCTGTTTTTT. Encoded protein: CASSVASSGGTGELFF.

This rearrangement joins TRBV2 to TRBJ2-7; no reliable D call. The CDR3 consists of 11 residues. Trimming cost V 6 bases and J 1 base, with 4 bases left between them. Per germline, CDR1 SNHLY and CDR2 FYNNEI. CDR3 bases: TGTGCCAGCAGCAATTCCTACGAGCAGTACTTC. Translation: CASSNSYEQYF. The full variable domain, its missing parts supplied by reference TRBV2 and TRBJ2-7, is EPEVTQTPSHQVTQMGQEVILRCVPISNHLYFYWYRQILGQKVEFLVSFYNNEISEKSEIFDDQFSVERPDGSNFTLKIRSTKLEDSAMYFCASSNSYEQYFGPGTRLTVT.

The rearrangement joins TRBV11-3 to TRBJ2-7; 9 bases are a match to TRBD1. Germline V gene sequence: CDR1 SGHNT, CDR2 YENEEA. V was pared by 1 base and J by 3 bases, with 7 bases of the junction left unmatched. The CDR3 runs 16 residues. DNA of the CDR3: TGTGCCAGCAGCTTAGGGCCGGGACAGGGATACTACGAGCAGTACGTC. Translated, it gives CASSLGPGQGYYEQYV.

The rearrangement joins TRBV11-2 to TRBJ2-3; a weak D match, TRBD2 (5 bases). V dropped 5 bases and J dropped 4 bases, with 13 bases sitting between them. The CDR3 totals 14 residues. Per germline, CDR1 SGHAT and CDR2 FQNNGV. The CDR3 DNA reads TGTGCCAGCAGCCCCCCGGCTAGCCCAGATACGCAGTATTTT. It is translated as CASSPPASPDTQYF.

The chain uses TRBV6-5 and TRBJ1-2, with D possibly being TRBD1 (5 bases). Per germline, CDR1 MNHEY and CDR2 SVGAGI. The CDR3 runs 12 residues. V was pared by 6 bases and J by 5 bases, with 10 bases between. The CDR3 here is CASSLKGYGYTF. CDR3 nucleotide sequence: TGTGCCAGCAGCCTAAAGGGGTATGGCTACACCTTC.

V and J are TRBV3-1 (or the pseudogene TRBV3-2) and TRBJ2-5, with D unresolved. The CDR3 has 17 amino acids. Trimming left V 0 bases short and J 7 bases short, with 21 bases between. In germline, CDR1 is LGHDT, CDR2 YNNKEL (reference sequence). In DNA, the CDR3 is TGTGCCAGCAGCCAAGATTCTCGCGAAGGTACAAGAGGGACCCAGTACTTC. Translated, it gives CASSQDSREGTRGTQYF.

The CDR3 DNA sequence: TGTGCCAGCAGCCTCCCGGGCCGGAGGGAAGAGACCCAGTACTTC. It is translated as CASSLPGRREETQYF. This chain links TRBV5-4 with TRBJ2-5; tentative D call: TRBD2 (6 bases). CDR1 and CDR2 (germline): SGHNT, YYREEE (reference sequence). The CDR3 totals 15 residues. V lost 4 bases and J 3 bases, leaving 16 bases between the germline ends. Complete variable domain (other parts from reference TRBV5-4 and TRBJ2-5): ETGVTQSPTHLIKTRGQQVTLRCSSQSGHNTVSWYQQALGQGPQFIFQYYREEENGRGNFPPRFSGLQFPNYSSELNVNALELDDSALYLCASSLPGRREETQYFGPGTRLLVL.